These 17 T cell receptor beta chains were sequenced from one sample in a study of blood T cell repertoires in COVID-19 (dated by TCRdb to the early 2020s). The library came from the immunoSEQ multiplex PCR assay. Not all clones reach the TCRdb copy of this immuneACCESS table, which keeps in-frame sequences only. Checked studies attribute under half of the gap to unresolved V genes and leave the rest unexplained. Counted in this sample were approximately 200,000 clones; around 89% of them appeared once. The ten largest make up approximately 2.6% of the sample. The sequencing input was peripheral blood. The receptors come from a young man with COVID-19, enrolled during active disease.

V and J are TRBV6-6 and TRBJ2-1, with 12 bases matching TRBD2. After removal of 2 bases from V and 13 bases from J, the junction contained 9 bases not matched to a gene. CDR3 length: 15 amino acids. CDR1 MNHNY and CDR2 SVGAGI come from the germline V gene (reference sequence). The CDR3 reads CASSYLTSGGNQQFF. In DNA, the CDR3 is TGTGCCAGCAGTTACCTGACTAGCGGGGGAAATCAACAGTTCTTC.

This clone turned up a few times. The chain carries TRBV27 and TRBJ2-7, with 11 positions matching TRBD2. The germline V gene encodes CDR1 MNHEY and CDR2 SMNVEV (reference sequence). The trim removed 5 bases at V and 3 bases at J, leaving 9 bases unmatched. This CDR3 comprises 16 residues. The CDR3 loop is CASSLRLAGLVYEQYF. The CDR3 DNA reads TGTGCCAGCAGTCTTCGACTAGCGGGATTGGTCTACGAGCAGTACTTC.

The chain combines TRBV7-2 with TRBJ2-7; no reliable D call. V was pared by 1 base and J by 4 bases, with 8 bases between. The CDR3 sequence is 13 residues long. Germline V CDR1 and CDR2: SGHTA, FQGNSA. The CDR3 reads CASSLDRRYEQYF. DNA for the CDR3: TGTGCCAGCAGCTTAGACAGACGATACGAGCAGTACTTC.

The chain couples TRBV30 to TRBJ1-5; TRBD1 agrees at 7 bases. The CDR3 contains 16 residues. V was pared by 0 bases and J by 4 bases, with 9 bases of the junction left unmatched. The germline V gene has CDR1 GTSNPN and CDR2 SVGIG (reference sequence). CDR3 nucleotides: TGTGCCTGGAGTGTAAGGGGCCAGGGGGATAATCAGCCCCAGCATTTT. This sequence encodes CAWSVRGQGDNQPQHF.

The chain has TRBV11-2 and TRBJ1-2; no clear D. This CDR3 comprises 15 residues. Trimming removed 2 bases from V and 0 bases from J, with 10 bases in between. Germline CDR1 and CDR2: SGHAT and FQNNGV. The CDR3 sequence is CASSLQTDSNYGYTF. CDR3 bases: TGTGCCAGCAGCTTACAAACAGATTCTAACTATGGCTACACCTTC.

The rearrangement links TRBV7-2 to TRBJ2-7, with D possibly being TRBD1 (6 bases). Germline-derived CDR1 and CDR2 are SGHTA and FQGNSA. This CDR3 is 15 amino acids long. The V end was cut by 4 bases, the J end by 2 bases, with 15 bases between. CDR3 sequence (DNA): TGTGCCAGCAGCTCTCAACAGGGTAGGACCTACGAGCAGTACTTC. It specifies CASSSQQGRTYEQYF.

This sequence joins TRBV3-1 (or the pseudogene TRBV3-2) and TRBJ1-5; D might be TRBD1 (6 bases). CDR1 is LGHDT and CDR2 is YNNKEL in the germline V gene (reference sequence). Trimming removed 1 base at V and 6 bases at J, with 10 bases between. CDR3 length: 14 residues. Here the CDR3 reads CASSQAQGGQPQHF. DNA for the CDR3: TGTGCCAGCAGCCAAGCACAGGGCGGTCAGCCCCAGCATTTT.

This clone was picked up one time. V gene TRBV11-3 combines with J gene TRBJ2-1, with 10 bases that match TRBD2. With V trimmed by 5 bases and J by 7 bases, 17 bases remained unmatched. Germline lookup yields CDR1 SGHNT and CDR2 YENEEA. The CDR3 covers 18 residues. The CDR3, as DNA: TGTGCCAGCAGCCCTACCCCTCTAAGCGGGAGGGAGAGAAATGAGCAGTTCTTC. As protein: CASSPTPLSGRERNEQFF.

The CDR3 bases are TGTGCCAGTAGTATGGTACAGGGGGTTGGCACTGAAGCTTTCTTT. Residues: CASSMVQGVGTEAFF. V is TRBV19 and J is TRBJ1-1, with TRBD1 matching 8 bases. V lost 3 bases and J lost 4; bases outside the gene matches: 7. The CDR3 is made up of 15 amino acids. CDR1 and CDR2 (germline): LNHDA, SQIVND (reference sequence).

The chain links TRBV30 to TRBJ1-4; 8 positions agree with TRBD1. Trimming took 8 bases from V and 5 from J; bases not matched to a gene: 7. Germline V lookup: CDR1 GTSNPN, CDR2 SVGIG (reference sequence). CDR3 length: 13 residues. The CDR3 region is CAGATGENEKLFF. Written as DNA, the CDR3 is TGTGCCGGCGCGACAGGGGAAAATGAAAAACTGTTTTTT.

V and J are TRBV5-1 and TRBJ1-2, with a weak D call TRBD1 (6 bases). CDR3 length: 15 residues. The germline V gene has CDR1 SGHRS and CDR2 YFSETQ. The germline V and J ends were trimmed by 4 bases and 3 bases, with 16 bases remaining between them. CDR3 bases: TGCGCCAGCAGCCCCCTCCCAGGGGATCACTATGGCTACACCTTC. It translates to CASSPLPGDHYGYTF.

This chain connects TRBV28 to TRBJ1-2; D not resolved. The CDR3 covers 12 residues. The germline V gene encodes CDR1 MDHEN and CDR2 SYDVKM. V was trimmed by 6 bases and J by 4 bases, leaving 9 bases between them. The CDR3 sequence is CASRRVGYGYTF. The CDR3 DNA is TGTGCCAGCAGGAGGGTTGGCTATGGCTACACCTTC.

V is TRBV5-1 and J is TRBJ2-5, with TRBD2 identical over 12 bases. Looked up from germline, CDR1 is SGHRS and CDR2 is YFSETQ. V was pared by 0 bases and J by 5 bases, with 2 bases of the junction left unmatched. CDR3 length: 15 amino acids. The CDR3 nucleotides are TGCGCCAGCAGCTTGGGACTAGCGGGGGTGGAGACCCAGTACTTC. It encodes CASSLGLAGVETQYF.

The V gene is TRBV19, the J gene TRBJ1-2, with TRBD1 as a possible D gene (6 bases). Germline V gene data show CDR1 as LNHDA and CDR2 as SQIVND (reference sequence). The ends were cut back, 5 bases at V and 0 bases at J, with 13 bases in the middle. The CDR3 is 15 amino acids. In DNA, the CDR3 is TGTGCCAGTAGTTTCCCTGGGGGCGCTAACTATGGCTACACCTTC. It specifies CASSFPGGANYGYTF.

This clone was seen a handful of times. This chain links TRBV6-2 or TRBV6-3 with TRBJ2-2; 8 nucleotides match TRBD1. V was clipped by 0 bases and J by 6 bases; unmatched bases: 3. The germline V gene encodes CDR1 MNHEY and CDR2 SVGEGT. This CDR3 region has 15 residues. The DNA for the CDR3 is TGTGCCAGCAGTTACTCGGACAGGGATCCCGGGGAGCTGTTTTTT. It specifies CASSYSDRDPGELFF.

The chain carries TRBV19 and TRBJ2-7, with D unresolved. The length of the CDR3 is 14 residues. V was clipped by 2 bases and J by 3 bases, with 11 bases between them. Germline values: CDR1 LNHDA, CDR2 SQIVND (reference sequence). The CDR3 DNA reads as TGTGCCAGTAGTATATTGCTGGGCAGCTACGAGCAGTACTTC. Translating gives CASSILLGSYEQYF. Using reference TRBV19 and TRBJ2-7 for the parts outside the CDR3, the full variable domain is DGGITQSPKYLFRKEGQNVTLSCEQNLNHDAMYWYRQDPGQGLRLIYYSQIVNDFQKGDIAEGYSVSREKKESFPLTVTSAQKNPTAFYLCASSILLGSYEQYFGPGTRLTVT.

The V gene is TRBV5-6, the J gene TRBJ1-3, with D hard to call. Germline V gene data show CDR1 as SGHDT and CDR2 as YYEEEE. This CDR3 spans 14 amino acids. V was trimmed by 0 bases and J by 0 bases, leaving 4 bases between them. CDR3 amino acids: CASSLVYSGNTIYF. CDR3 nucleotides: TGTGCCAGCAGCTTGGTATACTCTGGAAACACCATATATTTT.